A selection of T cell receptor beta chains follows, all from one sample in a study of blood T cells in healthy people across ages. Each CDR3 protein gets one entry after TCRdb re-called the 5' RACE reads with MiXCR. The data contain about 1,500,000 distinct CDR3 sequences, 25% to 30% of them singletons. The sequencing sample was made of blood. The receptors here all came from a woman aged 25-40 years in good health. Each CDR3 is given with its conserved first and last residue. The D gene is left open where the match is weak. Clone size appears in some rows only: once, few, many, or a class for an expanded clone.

cdr3_aa: CSASPVNEQFF
cdr3_nt: TGCAGTGCCAGCCCCGTAAATGAGCAGTTCTTC
clone_size: -
j_call: TRBJ2-1
d_call: -
v_call: TRBV20-1

cdr3_aa: CATSDARTSLNQQFF
cdr3_nt: TGTGCCACCAGTGATGCACGGACTAGCCTGAATCAGCAGTTCTTC
clone_size: few
j_call: TRBJ2-1
d_call: TRBD2
v_call: TRBV24-1

cdr3_aa: CASSQDESSYEQYF
cdr3_nt: TGTGCCAGTAGCCAAGATGAGAGCTCCTACGAGCAGTACTTC
clone_size: -
j_call: TRBJ2-7
d_call: -
v_call: TRBV3-1

cdr3_aa: CASGRQLSTDTQYF
cdr3_nt: TGCGCCAGTGGGAGACAGCTTAGCACAGATACGCAGTATTTT
clone_size: -
j_call: TRBJ2-3
d_call: -
v_call: TRBV5-1

cdr3_aa: CASSFARKYGYTF
cdr3_nt: TGTGCCAGCAGTTTCGCCAGGAAGTATGGCTACACCTTC
clone_size: few
j_call: TRBJ1-2
d_call: -
v_call: TRBV28

cdr3_aa: CASSSQGAANTEAFF
cdr3_nt: TGTGCCAGCAGCTCCCAGGGGGCGGCGAACACTGAAGCTTTCTTT
clone_size: few
j_call: TRBJ1-1
d_call: TRBD1
v_call: TRBV7-2

cdr3_aa: CASSPWTSGGEQFF
cdr3_nt: TGTGCCAGCAGCCCATGGACTAGCGGGGGTGAGCAGTTCTTC
clone_size: few
j_call: TRBJ2-1
d_call: TRBD2
v_call: TRBV7-2

cdr3_aa: CASSQDGQRGEKLFF
cdr3_nt: TGCGCCAGCAGCCAAGATGGCCAGAGGGGCGAAAAACTGTTTTTT
clone_size: -
j_call: TRBJ1-4
d_call: -
v_call: TRBV4-1

cdr3_aa: CASSTTSSYEQYF
cdr3_nt: TGTGCCAGCAGTACGACTAGTTCCTACGAGCAGTACTTC
clone_size: -
j_call: TRBJ2-7
d_call: -
v_call: TRBV27

cdr3_aa: CASSDGCYGYTF
cdr3_nt: TGTGCCAGCAGTGACGGGTGCTATGGCTACACCTTC
clone_size: -
j_call: TRBJ1-2
d_call: -
v_call: TRBV6-4

cdr3_aa: CASSPGLPGVTDTQYF
cdr3_nt: TGTGCCAGCAGCCCGGGACTACCGGGGGTAACAGATACGCAGTATTTT
clone_size: few
j_call: TRBJ2-3
d_call: TRBD2
v_call: TRBV7-2

cdr3_aa: CASSFATYEQFF
cdr3_nt: TGTGCCAGCAGTTTCGCTACCTACGAGCAGTTCTTC
clone_size: few
j_call: TRBJ2-1
d_call: -
v_call: TRBV12-3/TRBV12-4

cdr3_aa: CSVGGGSSSGANVLTF
cdr3_nt: TGCAGCGTTGGTGGCGGGTCGAGCTCTGGGGCCAACGTCCTGACTTTC
clone_size: few
j_call: TRBJ2-6
d_call: -
v_call: TRBV29-1

cdr3_aa: CSVRLGTGELFF
cdr3_nt: TGCAGCGTGCGCCTTGGGACCGGGGAGCTGTTTTTT
clone_size: -
j_call: TRBJ2-2
d_call: -
v_call: TRBV29-1

cdr3_aa: CASRAGTGLSGQYF
cdr3_nt: TGTGCCAGCAGGGCCGGGACAGGCCTAAGCGGGCAGTACTTC
clone_size: few
j_call: TRBJ2-7
d_call: TRBD1
v_call: TRBV12-3/TRBV12-4

cdr3_aa: CASSGTSGFYNERQFF
cdr3_nt: TGTGCCAGCAGCGGGACGAGCGGATTCTACAATGAGCGGCAGTTCTTC
clone_size: many
j_call: TRBJ2-1
d_call: -
v_call: TRBV5-5

cdr3_aa: CASSYTSGVSDTQYF
cdr3_nt: TGCGCCAGCAGCTACACTAGCGGGGTCTCAGATACGCAGTATTTT
clone_size: -
j_call: TRBJ2-3
d_call: TRBD2
v_call: TRBV5-1

cdr3_aa: CASSFPPRLVRGNEQFF
cdr3_nt: TGTGCCAGCAGCTTCCCCCCCCGACTAGTGAGGGGGAATGAGCAGTTCTTC
clone_size: -
j_call: TRBJ2-1
d_call: -
v_call: TRBV12-3/TRBV12-4

cdr3_aa: CASSRERQGYTF
cdr3_nt: TGTGCCAGCAGCCGGGAGAGACAAGGCTACACCTTC
clone_size: few
j_call: TRBJ1-2
d_call: -
v_call: TRBV2

cdr3_aa: CASRSDGGGEKLFF
cdr3_nt: TGTGCCAGCAGGTCTGACGGAGGAGGTGAAAAACTGTTTTTT
clone_size: -
j_call: TRBJ1-4
d_call: -
v_call: TRBV7-8

cdr3_aa: CAFQLRVTCEQYF
cdr3_nt: TGTGCCTTCCAGCTGCGGGTCACTTGCGAGCAGTACTTC
clone_size: -
j_call: TRBJ2-7
d_call: -
v_call: TRBV24-1

cdr3_aa: CASSGAVGGTLSYEQYF
cdr3_nt: TGCGCCAGCAGCGGCGCGGTGGGCGGGACCCTCTCCTACGAGCAGTACTTC
clone_size: -
j_call: TRBJ2-7
d_call: -
v_call: TRBV4-3